The 13 T cell receptor beta chains below come from one sample, sequenced in a study of PD-L1 blockade in urothelial cancer. Some clones are missing from TCRdb's copy, which holds only in-frame ones; the method was immunoSEQ multiplex PCR. The data hold 45,000 to 55,000 clones, with less than 85% observed a single time. Time point indicated: pretreatment peripheral blood. The sequences come from PBMCs, collected around atezolizumab (anti-PD-L1) treatment. These receptors came from a man in his 70s with urothelial cancer.

In this sample, this clone turned up a few times. The rearrangement links TRBV5-1 to TRBJ1-2; perhaps TRBD1 as D (5 bases). V lost 0 bases and J lost 6, with 6 bases in between. Germline CDR1 is SGHRS and CDR2 is YFSETQ. The CDR3 loop spans 12 amino acids. CDR3 sequence: CASSLEGDGYTF. In nucleotides, the CDR3 is TGCGCCAGCAGCTTGGAAGGGGATGGCTACACCTTC.

The rearrangement uses TRBV19 and TRBJ1-5; TRBD1 matches at 12 bases. This CDR3 is built from 17 residues. Germline CDR1 is LNHDA and CDR2 is SQIVND (reference sequence). V was pared by 7 bases and J by 0 bases, with 7 bases of the junction left unmatched. The CDR3 coding sequence is TGTGCCAGTACCCTGGGACAGGGGGCAGGTAGCAATCAGCCCCAGCATTTT. Translated, it gives CASTLGQGAGSNQPQHF. Variable domain in full (rest from reference TRBV19 and TRBJ1-5): DGGITQSPKYLFRKEGQNVTLSCEQNLNHDAMYWYRQDPGQGLRLIYYSQIVNDFQKGDIAEGYSVSREKKESFPLTVTSAQKNPTAFYLCASTLGQGAGSNQPQHFGDGTRLSIL.

This sequence joins TRBV30 and TRBJ1-5; 9 bases are a match to TRBD1. V was pared by 1 base and J by 2 bases, with 3 bases of the junction left unmatched. The CDR3 covers 15 residues. The germline V gene has CDR1 GTSNPN and CDR2 SVGIG (reference sequence). As DNA, the CDR3 is TGTGCCTGGAGTGAGGACAGGGGCGGCAATCAGCCCCAGCATTTT. It specifies CAWSEDRGGNQPQHF.

This clone appeared a single time. The chain uses TRBV6-5 and TRBJ1-4, with 8 bases matching TRBD1. Germline V gene sequence: CDR1 MNHEY, CDR2 SVGAGI. The V and J ends lost 5 bases and 6 bases, in that order; junction bases with no gene match: 5. The CDR3 covers 14 residues. The CDR3 region has the DNA TGTGCCAGCAGTCAGAACAGGGGGGATGAAAAACTGTTTTTT. Protein product: CASSQNRGDEKLFF.

The gene calls are TRBV7-3 and TRBJ2-2; 7 bases map to TRBD1. J was trimmed by 4 bases and V by 0 bases; bases with no gene match: 2. The CDR3 contains 15 residues. Germline V gene lookup returns CDR1 SGHTA and CDR2 FQGTGA. For the CDR3, the DNA is TGTGCCAGCAGCTTAACCTGGACAGGCACCGGGGAGCTGTTTTTT. It yields the protein CASSLTWTGTGELFF.

This clone showed up just once. The chain employs TRBV10-3 and TRBJ2-3; TRBD1 matches at 8 bases. CDR1 is ENHRY, CDR2 SYGVKD, per germline. V lost 2 bases and J lost 1; bases outside the gene matches: 2. The CDR3 runs to 15 residues. The CDR3 sequence: CAISETTGGTDTQYF. The DNA for the CDR3 is TGTGCCATCAGTGAGACGACAGGGGGCACAGATACGCAGTATTTT.

This clone was seen once. This sample includes further DNA sequences coding for the same CDR3. The chain carries TRBV4-1 and TRBJ2-2; maybe TRBD2 (6 bases). V shed 0 bases and J shed 4 bases, with 9 bases lying between them. The germline gives CDR1 MGHRA, CDR2 YSYEKL. This CDR3 has 15 residues. CDR3 sequence: CASSQDLAATGELFF. CDR3 DNA sequence: TGCGCCAGCAGCCAAGATTTAGCGGCCACCGGGGAGCTGTTTTTT.

The V gene is TRBV5-1, the J gene TRBJ2-7; D might be TRBD2 (6 bases). CDR3 size: 15 residues. Per the germline V gene, CDR1 is SGHRS and CDR2 is YFSETQ. V lost 0 bases and J lost 6, with 16 bases in between. The CDR3 loop is CASSLARDGTGEQYF. The CDR3 DNA follows: TGCGCCAGCAGCTTGGCGCGGGACGGGACGGGCGAGCAGTACTTC. Full variable domain (outside the CDR3, taken from reference TRBV5-1 and TRBJ2-7): KAGVTQTPRYLIKTRGQQVTLSCSPISGHRSVSWYQQTPGQGLQFLFEYFSETQRNKGNFPGRFSGRQFSNSRSEMNVSTLELGDSALYLCASSLARDGTGEQYFGPGTRLTVT.

The J gene is TRBJ2-5, the V gene TRBV27; 10 bases line up with TRBD1. Trimming at V came to 3 bases and at J to 5 bases, leaving 3 bases not matched to a gene. This CDR3 contains 14 residues. Germline V gene sequence: CDR1 MNHEY, CDR2 SMNVEV (reference sequence). The CDR3: CASSFGTGVETQYF. CDR3 sequence (DNA): TGTGCCAGCAGTTTTGGGACAGGGGTCGAGACCCAGTACTTC.

This clone was seen a handful of times. The chain carries TRBV30 and TRBJ1-5; D not certain. Trimming shortened V by 2 bases and J by 9 bases, and 23 bases separated the two germline ends. Germline V gene sequence: CDR1 GTSNPN, CDR2 SVGIG (reference sequence). CDR3 size: 16 residues. CDR3 in DNA: TGTGCCTGGAGTTCCGACTCCTCCTCGGGAGTTGGGCCCCAGCATTTT. Translation: CAWSSDSSSGVGPQHF.

This sequence joins TRBV19 and TRBJ1-2; weak D call: TRBD1 (5 bases). The germline gives CDR1 LNHDA, CDR2 SQIVND (reference sequence). V gave up 2 bases and J gave up 0 bases, with 7 bases separating them. The CDR3 extends over 14 amino acids. In DNA, the CDR3 is TGTGCCAGTAGTATATCGGACACTAACTATGGCTACACCTTC. Protein product: CASSISDTNYGYTF.

The rearrangement links TRBV5-4 to TRBJ2-7; TRBD2 agrees at 12 bases. The CDR3 length is 15 residues. V lost 0 bases and J lost 7; bases outside the gene matches: 5. In germline, CDR1 is SGHNT, CDR2 YYREEE (reference sequence). In nucleotides, the CDR3 is TGTGCCAGCAGCTTGGGACTAGCGGGAGTGGGGGAGCAGTACTTC. It encodes CASSLGLAGVGEQYF. The whole variable domain, filled in from reference TRBV5-4 and TRBJ2-7, reads ETGVTQSPTHLIKTRGQQVTLRCSSQSGHNTVSWYQQALGQGPQFIFQYYREEENGRGNFPPRFSGLQFPNYSSELNVNALELDDSALYLCASSLGLAGVGEQYFGPGTRLTVT.

This clone has more than one count but fewer than ten. The chain uses TRBV19 and TRBJ1-2; 9 nucleotides agree with TRBD1. The length of the CDR3 is 13 residues. The ends lost 5 bases at V and 14 bases at J; junction bases unmatched: 12. CDR1 and CDR2 (germline): LNHDA, SQIVND (reference sequence). The CDR3 DNA follows: TGTGCCAGTAGTTTTCGACAGGGGGAGGAAACGACCTTC. Translating it yields CASSFRQGEETTF. The whole variable domain, filled in from reference TRBV19 and TRBJ1-2, reads DGGITQSPKYLFRKEGQNVTLSCEQNLNHDAMYWYRQDPGQGLRLIYYSQIVNDFQKGDIAEGYSVSREKKESFPLTVTSAQKNPTAFYLCASSFRQGEETTFGSGTRLTVV.